These T cell receptor beta chains were read from a single sample in a study of blood T cell repertoires in COVID-19. Generated by immunoSEQ multiplex PCR, the TCRdb table keeps only in-frame clones and is missing some. The sample shows tens of thousands of clones, just over 85% of them seen only once. Sequencing used peripheral blood. All receptors come from a woman older than 75 with acute or convalescent COVID-19. CDR3s include the opening cysteine and the closing phenylalanine or tryptophan. D genes are given only for firm matches. Clone size is shown for a subset of rows, as once, few, many or a class of expanded clone.

CASSEYRETQYF	NA	TRBV25-1	NA
CASSIGDRGRGGTGELFF	NA	TRBV19	TRBD1
CASSLDSGGGPTDF	NA	TRBV7-2	NA
CASVPAGHSYNEQFF	NA	TRBV7-9	TRBD2
CASSSTRLALKQFF	NA	TRBV7-8	TRBD2
CASSPAGSEAFF	NA	TRBV7-8	NA
CASSRLAGVTDTQYF	NA	TRBV2	TRBD2
CASSLRGAGPQETQYF	NA	TRBV5-8	TRBD2
CASSLFIGELFF	many	TRBV7-8	NA
CASQSRDRGGTEAFF	NA	TRBV2	TRBD1
CASSESGASYGYTF	NA	TRBV5-1	NA
CASSSDSSGSWDTQYF	NA	TRBV6-2/TRBV6-3	TRBD2
CATSRDRGIRTGELFF	NA	TRBV15	NA
CASSRGQTYEQYF	NA	TRBV5-4	NA